These 3 T cell receptor beta chains came from one sample sequenced in a study of identifying expanded T cells in peripheral blood. Assay used: immunoSEQ multiplex PCR; TCRdb lists only in-frame clones, some missing. The data contain around 66,000 clones, 70% to 90% of them seen just once; the ten biggest clones take up around 4.3%. Sequenced input: blood. These receptors all come from a person aged 18 to 70 in good health.

This chain joins TRBV7-2 and TRBJ2-3, with D maybe TRBD2 (6 bases). The V gene lost 5 bases and the J gene lost 2 bases, with 14 bases spanning the gap. This CDR3 has 15 amino acids. Germline lookup yields CDR1 SGHTA and CDR2 FQGNSA. In DNA, the CDR3 is TGTGCCAGCAGCCCCATTGGACTAAACACAGATACGCAGTATTTT. It encodes CASSPIGLNTDTQYF.

This chain uses TRBV9 with TRBJ1-5; D uncertain. The ends were cut back, 0 bases at V and 5 bases at J, with 6 bases in the middle. Germline CDR1 and CDR2: SGDLS and YYNGEE. The CDR3 has 13 amino acids. CDR3 sequence reads: CASSVEGYQPQHF. In DNA form, the CDR3 reads TGTGCCAGCAGCGTAGAGGGATATCAGCCCCAGCATTTT.

The gene calls are TRBV28 and TRBJ2-7; the D is unclear. CDR1 is MDHEN and CDR2 is SYDVKM in the germline V gene. The CDR3 is 11 amino acids. The V end was cut by 4 bases, the J end by 3 bases, with 4 bases between. This CDR3 is CASSWFYEQYF. The CDR3 DNA reads as TGTGCCAGCAGTTGGTTCTACGAGCAGTACTTC.